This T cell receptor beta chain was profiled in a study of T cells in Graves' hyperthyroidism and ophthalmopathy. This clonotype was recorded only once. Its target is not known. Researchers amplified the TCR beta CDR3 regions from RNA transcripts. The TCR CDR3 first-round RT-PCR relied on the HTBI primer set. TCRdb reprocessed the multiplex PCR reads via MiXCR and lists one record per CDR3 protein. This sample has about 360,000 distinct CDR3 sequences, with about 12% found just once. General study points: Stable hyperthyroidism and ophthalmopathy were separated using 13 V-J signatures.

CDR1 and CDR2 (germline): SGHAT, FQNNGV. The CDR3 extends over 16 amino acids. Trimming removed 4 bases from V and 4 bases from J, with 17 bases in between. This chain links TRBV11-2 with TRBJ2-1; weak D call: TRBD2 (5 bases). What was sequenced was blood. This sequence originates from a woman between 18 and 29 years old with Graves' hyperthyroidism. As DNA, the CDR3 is TGTGCCAGCAGCTCAGACGGGGTCAGCCCTTACAATGAGCAGTTCTTC. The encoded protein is CASSSDGVSPYNEQFF.